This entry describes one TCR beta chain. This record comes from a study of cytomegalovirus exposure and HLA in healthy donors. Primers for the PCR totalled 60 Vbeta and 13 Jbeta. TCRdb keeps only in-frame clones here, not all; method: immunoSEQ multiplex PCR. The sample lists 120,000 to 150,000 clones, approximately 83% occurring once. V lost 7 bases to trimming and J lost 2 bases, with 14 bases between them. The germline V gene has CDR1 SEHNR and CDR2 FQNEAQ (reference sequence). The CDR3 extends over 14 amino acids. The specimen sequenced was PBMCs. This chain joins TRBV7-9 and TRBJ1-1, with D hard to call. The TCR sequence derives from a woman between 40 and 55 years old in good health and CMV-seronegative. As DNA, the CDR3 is TGTGCCAGCACCGTTGGGTCGGGAAACACTGAAGCTTTCTTT. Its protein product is CASTVGSGNTEAFF.